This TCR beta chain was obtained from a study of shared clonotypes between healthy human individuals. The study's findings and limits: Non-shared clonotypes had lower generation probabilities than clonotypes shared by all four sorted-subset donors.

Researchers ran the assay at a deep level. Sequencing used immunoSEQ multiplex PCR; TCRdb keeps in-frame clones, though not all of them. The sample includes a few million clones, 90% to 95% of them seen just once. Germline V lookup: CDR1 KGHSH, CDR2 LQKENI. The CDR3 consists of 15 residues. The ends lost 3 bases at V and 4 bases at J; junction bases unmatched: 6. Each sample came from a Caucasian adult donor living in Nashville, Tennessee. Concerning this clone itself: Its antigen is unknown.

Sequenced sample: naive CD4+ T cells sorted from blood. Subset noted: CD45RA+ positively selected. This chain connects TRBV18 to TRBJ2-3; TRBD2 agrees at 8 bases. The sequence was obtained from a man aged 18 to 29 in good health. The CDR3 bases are TGTGCCAGCTCACCCCTAGCGGGTAAGGCAGATACGCAGTATTTT. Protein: CASSPLAGKADTQYF. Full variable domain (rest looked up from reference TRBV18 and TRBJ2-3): NAGVMQNPRHLVRRRGQEARLRCSPMKGHSHVYWYRQLPEEGLKFMVYLQKENIIDESGMPKERFSAEFPKEGPSILRIQQVVRGDSAAYFCASSPLAGKADTQYFGPGTRLTVL.